One and the same sample provided the 19 T cell receptor beta chains below, sequenced in a study of B cell selection in AIRE deficiency (dated by TCRdb to the late 2010s). Library preparation used the immunoSEQ multiplex PCR assay. The table was pulled from immuneACCESS by TCRdb, which kept in-frame rearrangements only. Such tables lose some clones; where checked, under half of the loss comes from unresolved V genes, and the rest has no known cause. Recorded for this sample are tens of thousands of clones; less than 98% of them occurred a single time. 0.3% of the sample rests with the top ten. CD4+CD127+ cells were sorted as the conventional CD4 T cell population. The sample consisted of conventional CD4+ T cells sorted from PBMCs. All receptors derive from a human donor with AIRE deficiency.

The V gene is TRBV11-3, the J gene TRBJ1-1; D uncertain. The CDR3 covers 12 residues. Per the germline V gene, CDR1 is SGHNT and CDR2 is YENEEA. V gave up 2 bases and J gave up 2 bases, with 3 bases separating them. The CDR3 DNA sequence: TGTGCCAGCAGCTTATTAAACACTGAAGCTTTCTTT. Encoded protein: CASSLLNTEAFF. The full variable domain, in which reference TRBV11-3 and TRBJ1-1 provide the parts outside the CDR3, is EAGVVQSPRYKIIEKKQPVAFWCNPISGHNTLYWYLQNLGQGPELLIRYENEEAVDDSQLPKDRFSAERLKGVDSTLKIQPAELGDSAVYLCASSLLNTEAFFGQGTRLTVV.

This chain connects TRBV4-3 to TRBJ1-2; unclear D gene. Per germline, CDR1 LGHNA and CDR2 YSLEER. The CDR3 has 15 residues. Trimming took off 1 base at V and 0 bases at J, with 9 bases between the two ends. In DNA, the CDR3 is TGCGCCAGCAGCCAAGGGACCCCTCCTAACTATGGCTACACCTTC. It specifies CASSQGTPPNYGYTF.

V gene TRBV5-1 combines with J gene TRBJ2-7; maybe TRBD2 (5 bases). The germline V and J ends were trimmed by 4 bases and 0 bases, with 14 bases remaining between them. Germline lookup yields CDR1 SGHRS and CDR2 YFSETQ. The CDR3 sequence is 15 residues long. CDR3 sequence: CASSPRLGSSYEQYF. The CDR3 DNA is TGCGCCAGCAGCCCGCGGTTAGGGAGCTCCTACGAGCAGTACTTC.

This clone was picked up one time. This sequence joins TRBV9 and TRBJ1-4; D is unresolved. With 2 bases removed from V and 0 bases from J, the gap between germline ends came to 5 bases. This CDR3 is 14 amino acids long. Germline V CDR1 and CDR2: SGDLS, YYNGEE. The chain's CDR3 is CASSVRATNEKLFF. CDR3 nucleotides: TGTGCCAGCAGCGTTAGGGCAACTAATGAAAAACTGTTTTTT.

This chain links TRBV6-9 with TRBJ2-2; unclear D gene. CDR3 length equals 13 residues. CDR1 is MNHGY and CDR2 is SVAAGI in the germline V gene. The V end lost 5 bases, the J end lost 6 bases, and 10 bases lay between the germline ends. The CDR3 nucleotides read TGTGCCAGCAGTCCTTTTGCCCCCGGGGAGCTGTTTTTT. This gives the protein CASSPFAPGELFF.

V is TRBV10-3 and J is TRBJ2-7; D gene unclear. V was cut by 6 bases and J by 2 bases, with 14 bases left in between. Germline V CDR1 and CDR2: ENHRY, SYGVKD. CDR3 length: 14 residues. The CDR3: CAIRVTSFPYEQYF. CDR3 DNA: TGTGCCATCAGGGTTACCAGCTTTCCCTACGAGCAGTACTTC.

The chain links TRBV19 to TRBJ1-2, with a possible D match to TRBD1 (5 bases). V lost 3 bases and J lost 1, with 18 bases in between. The CDR3 consists of 17 residues. Germline CDR1 and CDR2: LNHDA and SQIVND (reference sequence). The CDR3 coding sequence is TGTGCCAGTAGTATTGGGGCTCGAGGTTACTTTAACTATGGCTACACCTTC. Amino acids: CASSIGARGYFNYGYTF.

J is TRBJ2-6 and V is TRBV7-3; no clear D. V was clipped by 3 bases and J by 1 base, with 4 bases between them. Germline V gene data show CDR1 as SGHTA and CDR2 as FQGTGA. CDR3 length: 14 amino acids. The CDR3 spells CASSLSSGANVLTF. The DNA for the CDR3 is TGTGCCAGCAGCTTGTCTTCTGGGGCCAACGTCCTGACTTTC.

The J gene is TRBJ2-3, the V gene TRBV18, with D unclear. This CDR3 is built from 13 residues. Germline loops: CDR1 KGHSH, CDR2 LQKENI. The V and J ends lost 5 bases and 2 bases respectively, with 8 bases between them. The CDR3 region is CASSTPFTDTQYF. CDR3 in DNA: TGTGCCAGCTCAACTCCTTTCACAGATACGCAGTATTTT.

This chain uses TRBV18 with TRBJ1-5; a possible D gene is TRBD1 (6 bases). Germline CDR1 reads KGHSH; CDR2 reads LQKENI. Trimming shortened V by 2 bases and J by 6 bases, and 17 bases separated the two germline ends. The CDR3 has 16 amino acids. This CDR3 reads CASSPTGGGKSQPQHF. The CDR3 DNA is TGTGCCAGCTCACCAACAGGAGGGGGGAAGAGTCAGCCCCAGCATTTT.

The chain recombines TRBV11-2 with TRBJ2-3, with D uncertain. The CDR3 has 12 residues. Germline V gene data show CDR1 as SGHAT and CDR2 as FQNNGV. V shed 2 bases and J shed 6 bases, with 6 bases lying between them. CDR3 region: CASSLSRDTQYF. The CDR3 DNA reads as TGTGCCAGCAGCTTAAGCCGGGATACGCAGTATTTT.

J is TRBJ1-3 and V is TRBV30; no firm D call. The CDR3 is 14 residues long. Per the germline V gene, CDR1 is GTSNPN and CDR2 is SVGIG (reference sequence). Trimming removed 7 bases at V and 0 bases at J, with 13 bases between. For the CDR3, the DNA is TGTGCCTCCCCTTTGGGTTCCTCTGGAAACACCATATATTTT. Translating gives CASPLGSSGNTIYF.

V is TRBV4-2 and J is TRBJ2-1; 11 bases line up with TRBD2. V lost 2 bases to trimming and J lost 4 bases; unmatched junction nucleotides: 7. In germline, CDR1 is LGHNA, CDR2 YNFKEQ. The CDR3 extends over 17 amino acids. CDR3 coding DNA: TGTGCCAGCAGCCAACACCCGGGACTAGCGGATTACAATGAGCAGTTCTTC. This translates into CASSQHPGLADYNEQFF.

V is TRBV5-4 and J is TRBJ2-7, with TRBD2 identical over 9 bases. CDR3 size: 15 residues. Unmatched junction bases numbered 7, after V lost 4 bases and J lost 2 bases. From germline, CDR1 is SGHNT and CDR2 YYREEE (reference sequence). For the CDR3, the DNA is TGTGCCAGCAGCCAACTAGCGGGCACCACCTACGAGCAGTACTTC. Protein product: CASSQLAGTTYEQYF.

The genes are TRBV19 and TRBJ2-1; the D is unclear. V lost 3 bases, J lost 8 bases, and 11 bases lay in between. The CDR3 has 13 amino acids. The V gene's germline CDR1 is LNHDA and CDR2 SQIVND (reference sequence). The chain's CDR3 is CASSIRHRDEQFF. DNA for the CDR3: TGTGCCAGTAGTATTCGACATCGGGATGAGCAGTTCTTC.

This clone was found once. The chain recombines TRBV27 with TRBJ1-5; D call uncertain. The CDR3 length is 12 residues. Trimming stripped 4 bases from V and 4 bases from J, with 5 bases between. Per germline, CDR1 MNHEY and CDR2 SMNVEV (reference sequence). The CDR3 DNA sequence: TGTGCCAGCAGTTCCAGAAATCAGCCCCAGCATTTT. The encoded protein is CASSSRNQPQHF.

This clone is a singleton in its sample. The genes are TRBV10-3 and TRBJ2-5, with a weak D call TRBD1 (5 bases). The CDR3 has 13 residues. Germline V gene data show CDR1 as ENHRY and CDR2 as SYGVKD. The V and J ends lost 6 bases and 1 base respectively, with 9 bases between them. In DNA, the CDR3 is TGTGCCATCAGGGAGACAGCCCAAGAGACCCAGTACTTC. Its protein is CAIRETAQETQYF.

The J gene is TRBJ2-7, the V gene TRBV7-2, with 9 bases aligning to TRBD2. CDR1 SGHTA and CDR2 FQGNSA come from the germline V gene. This CDR3 is 15 amino acids long. Germline trimming cut 3 bases from V and 0 bases from J; bases unmatched to any gene: 3. CDR3 sequence reads: CASSLRRGGSYEQYF. CDR3 DNA: TGTGCCAGCAGCTTGAGGCGGGGGGGCTCCTACGAGCAGTACTTC.

The chain combines TRBV12-5 with TRBJ1-4; D might be TRBD1 (5 bases). Germline V CDR1 and CDR2: LGHNT, FRNRAP. V shed 2 bases and J shed 1 base, with 11 bases lying between them. The CDR3 consists of 16 residues. The CDR3 spells CASGLSQAGTNEKLFF. CDR3 bases: TGTGCTAGTGGTTTGTCACAGGCAGGAACTAATGAAAAACTGTTTTTT.